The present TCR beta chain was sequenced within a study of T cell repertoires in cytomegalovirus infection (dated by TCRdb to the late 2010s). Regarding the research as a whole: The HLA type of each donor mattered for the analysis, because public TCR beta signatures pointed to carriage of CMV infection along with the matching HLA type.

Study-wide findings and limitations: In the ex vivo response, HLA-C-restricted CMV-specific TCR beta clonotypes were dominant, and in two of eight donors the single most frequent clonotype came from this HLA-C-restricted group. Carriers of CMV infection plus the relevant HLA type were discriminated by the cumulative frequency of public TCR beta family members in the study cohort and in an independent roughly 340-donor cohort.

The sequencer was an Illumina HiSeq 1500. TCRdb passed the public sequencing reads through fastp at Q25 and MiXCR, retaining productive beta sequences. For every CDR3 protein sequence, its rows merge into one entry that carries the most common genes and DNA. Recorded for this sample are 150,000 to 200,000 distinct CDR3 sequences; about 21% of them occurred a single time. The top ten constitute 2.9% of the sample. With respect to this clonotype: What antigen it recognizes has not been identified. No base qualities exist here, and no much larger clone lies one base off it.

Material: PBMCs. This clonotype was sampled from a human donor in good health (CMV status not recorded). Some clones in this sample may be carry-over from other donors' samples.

Here the CDR3 is given as CASSCPGTANQETQYF. The sequenced DNA: TGTGCCAGCAGCTGTCCCGGGACAGCGAACCAAGAGACCCAGTACTTC. The receptor chain draws on TRBV28 and TRBJ2-5; 7 central nucleotides agree with TRBD1. Measured from the cysteine to the phenylalanine, the CDR3 is 16 residues long. Here the CDR3 DNA is all that survives: 48 bases in frame from base 1. CDR1 and CDR2, per the germline V gene, are MDHEN and SYDVKM. V has 6 bases trimmed and J has 0 bases trimmed; junction bases matching no gene number 10.